One sample yielded the 22 T cell receptor beta chains listed below, sequenced in a study of T cells in Graves' hyperthyroidism and ophthalmopathy. The source material, RNA transcripts, was used to amplify TCR beta CDR3 regions. During a first-round RT-PCR of the TCR CDR3, the HTBI primer set was used. TCRdb re-analysed the multiplex PCR reads in MiXCR, keeping a single row per CDR3 protein. The sample yields 690,000 or so distinct CDR3 sequences, roughly a sixth seen once. Source material: blood. The source is a woman aged 50 to 60 with Graves' hyperthyroidism that later progressed to Graves' ophthalmopathy.

The chain carries TRBV6-2 or TRBV6-3 and TRBJ2-3; D is perhaps TRBD2 (6 bases). This CDR3 comprises 16 residues. V dropped 5 bases and J dropped 0 bases, with 15 bases sitting between them. Germline V lookup: CDR1 MNHEY, CDR2 SVGEGT. The CDR3 nucleotides read TGTGCCAGCAGTGGACTAACCCTTGCTAGCACAGATACGCAGTATTTT. Translation: CASSGLTLASTDTQYF.

This clonotype was counted only a few times. The chain links TRBV13 to TRBJ1-2, with 7 bases that match TRBD1. Germline-derived CDR1 and CDR2 are PRHDT and FYEKMQ (reference sequence). V was clipped by 5 bases and J by 2 bases; unmatched bases: 2. The CDR3 loop spans 13 amino acids. CDR3 region: CASSMGQNYGYTF. In nucleotides, the CDR3 is TGTGCCAGCAGCATGGGACAGAACTATGGCTACACCTTC. The variable domain in full, completed from reference TRBV13 and TRBJ1-2, reads AAGVIQSPRHLIKEKRETATLKCYPIPRHDTVYWYQQGPGQDPQFLISFYEKMQSDKGSIPDRFSAQQFSDYHSELNMSSLELGDSALYFCASSMGQNYGYTFGSGTRLTVV.

The chain carries TRBV6-1 and TRBJ1-3; 10 bases are a match to TRBD1. Losses at the gene ends were 5 bases for V and 4 bases for J; bases not matched to a gene: 2. The CDR3 sequence is 14 residues long. Germline CDR1 is MNHNS and CDR2 is SASEGT. Here the CDR3 DNA reads TGTGCCAGCAGTCGACAGGGGGCAGGAAACACCATATATTTT. It yields the protein CASSRQGAGNTIYF.

This clonotype was counted many times. The CDR3 DNA is TGTGCCAGCAGTCGTCCCGGGACAGGGGGCACGCAGTATTTT. It encodes CASSRPGTGGTQYF. The J gene is TRBJ2-3, the V gene TRBV7-9; 12 bases fit TRBD1. The V segment lost 6 bases and the J segment 9 bases; nucleotides outside the gene matches: 7. The germline V gene encodes CDR1 SEHNR and CDR2 FQNEAQ (reference sequence). The CDR3 is 14 amino acids.

This clonotype was recorded many times. The chain recombines TRBV20-1 with TRBJ2-3; D remains unclear. CDR1 is DFQATT, CDR2 SNEGSKA, per germline (reference sequence). The CDR3 loop spans 13 amino acids. With 3 bases removed from V and 4 bases from J, the gap between germline ends came to 11 bases. The CDR3 protein is CSASGANPDTQYF. The CDR3 nucleotides read TGCAGTGCTAGCGGAGCAAATCCAGATACGCAGTATTTT.

This clonotype was detected many times. The chain joins TRBV6-1 to TRBJ2-2, with TRBD2 identical over 7 bases. Germline V lookup: CDR1 MNHNS, CDR2 SASEGT. The CDR3 totals 15 residues. V lost 2 bases, J lost 0 bases, and 0 bases stayed unmatched. CDR3 coding DNA: TGTGCCAGCAGTGAACTAGCGGCGAACACCGGGGAGCTGTTTTTT. Its translation: CASSELAANTGELFF.

This clonotype was found many times. The chain links TRBV11-2 to TRBJ2-7; no firm D call. The V gene lost 0 bases and the J gene lost 4 bases, with 4 bases spanning the gap. Germline values: CDR1 SGHAT, CDR2 FQNNGV. This CDR3 is built from 12 residues. The CDR3 DNA follows: TGTGCCAGCAGCTTAGAACGTTACGAGCAGTACTTC. It is translated as CASSLERYEQYF.

This clonotype was counted ten times or more. The junction departs from germline at one end; a sequencing error may be responsible. The chain joins TRBV3-1 to TRBJ2-7; 9 bases align to TRBD1. CDR3 length: 14 residues. Germline lookup yields CDR1 LGHDT and CDR2 YNNKEL (reference sequence). This chain's CDR3 is CANSPVQGAGEQYF. CDR3 DNA: TGTGCCAACAGCCCCGTACAGGGGGCGGGCGAGCAGTACTTC.

This chain connects TRBV24-1 to TRBJ2-1; TRBD2 is a possible D gene (6 bases). Trimming cost V 6 bases and J 9 bases, with 20 bases left between them. CDR1 and CDR2 (germline): KGHDR, SFDVKD. This CDR3 spans 15 amino acids. The chain's CDR3 is CATSPETDSSVEQFF. The CDR3 DNA is TGTGCCACCAGTCCCGAAACCGACTCTAGCGTTGAGCAGTTCTTC.

The sample holds a few counts of this clonotype. The chain couples TRBV20-1 to TRBJ2-7, with 7 bases fitting TRBD2. This CDR3 is 15 amino acids long. From germline, CDR1 is DFQATT and CDR2 SNEGSKA (reference sequence). The trim removed 3 bases at V and 1 base at J, leaving 9 bases unmatched. CDR3 in DNA: TGCAGTGCTAGGGCGGTTCCTAGCGGTTCCTACGAGCAGTACTTC. Translated: CSARAVPSGSYEQYF.

This clonotype appeared a few times. The genes are TRBV7-9 and TRBJ2-3; D is uncertain. The CDR3 loop spans 12 amino acids. Trimming took 7 bases from V and 0 from J, leaving 5 bases between them. Germline loops: CDR1 SEHNR, CDR2 FQNEAQ (reference sequence). CDR3 sequence (DNA): TGTGCCAGCACGCCGAGCACAGATACGCAGTATTTT. Amino acid sequence: CASTPSTDTQYF.

This clonotype was observed a handful of times. One end of the junction fails to match germline, which may point to a read error. The gene calls are TRBV7-9 and TRBJ2-5; D is perhaps TRBD1 or TRBD2 (6 bases each). Germline V gene data show CDR1 as SEHNR and CDR2 as FQNEAQ (reference sequence). The CDR3 is made up of 17 amino acids. DNA of the CDR3: TGTGCCAGCAGCCTAGCGAGGAGACAGGTTTTGGGGGAGACCCAGTACTTC. The encoded protein is CASSLARRQVLGETQYF.

This chain links TRBV29-1 with TRBJ2-1; 9 nucleotides align to TRBD2. J lost 4 bases, V lost 6 bases, and 4 bases had no gene match. CDR1 is SQVTM and CDR2 is ANQGSEA in the germline V gene. This CDR3 comprises 13 residues. As DNA, the CDR3 is TGCAGCGTGGAGCGGGGGGATTACAATGAGCAGTTCTTC. Translated: CSVERGDYNEQFF.

This clonotype occurred a few times. The chain is built from TRBV12-3 or TRBV12-4 and TRBJ1-6; D is unclear. V was clipped by 2 bases and J by 5 bases, with 10 bases between them. The CDR3 runs 15 residues. In DNA form, the CDR3 reads TGTGCCAGCAGTTTACTAGGCCTAAATAATTCACCCCTCCACTTT. Translating it yields CASSLLGLNNSPLHF.

The chain couples TRBV6-1 to TRBJ1-2; D may be TRBD1 (6 bases). V lost 5 bases and J 8 bases, leaving 15 bases between the germline ends. Per the germline V gene, CDR1 is MNHNS and CDR2 is SASEGT. This CDR3 has 13 residues. The CDR3 spells CASSPSGVEGYTF. The DNA of the CDR3 is TGTGCCAGCAGTCCTTCAGGGGTGGAGGGCTACACCTTC.

This chain links TRBV30 with TRBJ1-3, with D unresolved. Germline V gene lookup returns CDR1 GTSNPN and CDR2 SVGIG (reference sequence). The CDR3 sequence is 13 residues long. Deletions cut 1 base from V and 4 bases from J, with 8 bases between. CDR3 DNA: TGTGCCTGGAGTGATAACTTCGGAAACACCATATATTTT. Translating it yields CAWSDNFGNTIYF.

The genes are TRBV19 and TRBJ1-2, with D unresolved. The CDR3 totals 12 residues. CDR1 is LNHDA and CDR2 is SQIVND in the germline V gene (reference sequence). V lost 7 bases to trimming and J lost 5 bases, with 11 bases between them. The CDR3 reads CASNNGMYGYTF. In DNA form, the CDR3 reads TGTGCCAGTAACAACGGGATGTATGGCTACACCTTC.

Details on this clonotype: This is likely a read error, given that the CDR3 carries no conserved phenylalanine or tryptophan at its end. V and J are TRBV6-1 and TRBJ2-2; no definite D call. The CDR3 length is 16 residues. Trimming removed 0 bases from V and 3 bases from J, with 11 bases in between. Germline values: CDR1 MNHNS, CDR2 SASEGT. The CDR3 loop is CASSEAGYGDTGELFL. The DNA for the CDR3 is TGTGCCAGCAGTGAAGCGGGGTATGGGGACACCGGGGAGCTGTTTTTA.

This clonotype was seen many times. The chain is built from TRBV24-1 and TRBJ2-1; TRBD2 matches 11 bases. The CDR3 has 19 residues. J was trimmed by 0 bases and V by 4 bases; bases with no gene match: 10. Looked up from germline, CDR1 is KGHDR and CDR2 is SFDVKD. This CDR3 is CATSDHSGGARLSYNEQFF. The CDR3, as DNA: TGTGCCACCAGTGACCATAGCGGGGGGGCTCGTCTCTCCTACAATGAGCAGTTCTTC.

In DNA form, the CDR3 reads TGTGCCATCAGTGTAGGGGGGCCGGCTAGCGGGGGGACACTCCAAGAGACCCAGTACTTC. Encoded protein: CAISVGGPASGGTLQETQYF. V usage is TRBV10-3 and J usage is TRBJ2-5; 11 bases map to TRBD2. The CDR3 is made up of 20 amino acids. Germline CDR1 reads ENHRY; CDR2 reads SYGVKD. Losses at the gene ends were 4 bases for V and 1 base for J; bases not matched to a gene: 17.

V is TRBV7-2 and J is TRBJ1-3; no reliable D call. With 5 bases removed from V and 5 bases from J, the gap between germline ends came to 13 bases. Germline-derived CDR1 and CDR2 are SGHTA and FQGNSA. The CDR3 is made up of 14 amino acids. The CDR3 is CASSPSGVRNTIYF. The DNA for the CDR3 is TGTGCCAGCAGCCCGAGTGGCGTGAGAAACACCATATATTTT.

The chain links TRBV2 to TRBJ2-1; no clear D. This CDR3 comprises 14 residues. Per the germline V gene, CDR1 is SNHLY and CDR2 is FYNNEI. V was cut by 9 bases and J by 0 bases, with 12 bases left in between. CDR3 sequence: CARGISISYNEQFF. CDR3 sequence (DNA): TGTGCCAGGGGGATCTCGATCTCCTACAATGAGCAGTTCTTC.